This TCR beta chain was obtained from a study of blood T cell repertoires in COVID-19. Overall study: Acute and convalescent COVID-19 specimens originated in the United States, Italy and Spain.

This table comes from immunoSEQ multiplex PCR, and its TCRdb copy is limited to in-frame clones, with some not included. The profile covers 310,000 or so clones, with over 70% appearing a single time and 1% to 1.5% taken by the ten largest. This clone was counted between two and nine times. Germline CDR1 and CDR2: SGHVS and FQNEAQ. This CDR3 contains 13 residues. Trimming left V 0 bases short and J 3 bases short, with 5 bases between. The clonotype originates from a woman in her forties or fifties with acute or convalescent COVID-19. The sample was peripheral blood. The chain joins TRBV7-8 to TRBJ1-1; D unclear. The CDR3 nucleotides read TGTGCCAGCAGCTTAGCCCAGTACACTGAAGCTTTCTTT. Translating it yields CASSLAQYTEAFF. Based on the CDR3 plus reference TRBV7-8 and TRBJ1-1, the full variable domain is GAGVSQSPRYKVAKRGQDVALRCDPISGHVSLFWYQQALGQGPEFLTYFQNEAQLDKSGLPSDRFFAERPEGSVSTLKIQRTQQEDSAVYLCASSLAQYTEAFFGQGTRLTVV.